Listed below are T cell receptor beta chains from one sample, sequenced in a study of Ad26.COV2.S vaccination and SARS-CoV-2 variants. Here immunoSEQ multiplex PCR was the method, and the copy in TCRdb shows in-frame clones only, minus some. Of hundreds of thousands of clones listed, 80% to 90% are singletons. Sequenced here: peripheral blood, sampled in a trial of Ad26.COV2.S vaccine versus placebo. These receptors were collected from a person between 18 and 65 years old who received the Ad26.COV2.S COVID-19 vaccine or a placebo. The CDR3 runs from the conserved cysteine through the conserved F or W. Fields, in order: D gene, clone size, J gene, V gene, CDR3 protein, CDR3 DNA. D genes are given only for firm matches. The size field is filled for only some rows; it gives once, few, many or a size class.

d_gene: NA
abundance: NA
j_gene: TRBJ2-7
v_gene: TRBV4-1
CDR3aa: CASSQGESSYEQYF
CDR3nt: TGCGCCAGCAGCCAAGGCGAGAGCTCCTACGAGCAGTACTTC

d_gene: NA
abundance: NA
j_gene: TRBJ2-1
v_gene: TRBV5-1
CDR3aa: CASNSNPGTDNEQFF
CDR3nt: TGCGCCAGCAACTCAAACCCCGGGACCGACAATGAGCAGTTCTTC

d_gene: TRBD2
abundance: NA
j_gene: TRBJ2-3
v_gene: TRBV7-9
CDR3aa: CASGGREGTDTQYF
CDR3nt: TGTGCAAGCGGGGGGAGGGAGGGCACAGATACGCAGTATTTT

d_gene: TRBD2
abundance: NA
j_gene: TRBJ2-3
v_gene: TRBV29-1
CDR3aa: CSVPGTSGSDTQYF
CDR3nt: TGCAGCGTGCCCGGGACTAGCGGCTCCGATACGCAGTATTTT

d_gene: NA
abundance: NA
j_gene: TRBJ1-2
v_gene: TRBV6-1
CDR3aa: CASSEAGPPNYGYTF
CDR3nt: TGTGCCAGCAGTGAGGCAGGGCCTCCTAACTATGGCTACACCTTC

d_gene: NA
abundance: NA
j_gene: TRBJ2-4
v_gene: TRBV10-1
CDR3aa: CASSAGEAKNIQYF
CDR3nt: TGCGCCAGCAGTGCCGGGGAAGCCAAAAACATTCAGTACTTC

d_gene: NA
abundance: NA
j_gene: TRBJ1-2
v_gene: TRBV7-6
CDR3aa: CASSLAGGYGYTF
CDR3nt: TGTGCCAGCAGCTTAGCAGGGGGCTATGGCTACACCTTC

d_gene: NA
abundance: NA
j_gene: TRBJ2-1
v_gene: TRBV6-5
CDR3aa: CASTPTSSNEQFF
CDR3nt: TGTGCCAGCACACCGACTAGTTCAAATGAGCAGTTCTTC

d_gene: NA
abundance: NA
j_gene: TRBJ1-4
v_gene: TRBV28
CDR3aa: CASSYRRSNEKLFF
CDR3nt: TGTGCCAGCAGTTACAGGAGATCTAATGAAAAACTGTTTTTT

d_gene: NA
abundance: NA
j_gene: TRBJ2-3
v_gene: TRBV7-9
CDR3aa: CAVKGGLSTDTQYF
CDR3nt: TGTGCCGTAAAAGGGGGGCTAAGCACAGATACGCAGTATTTT

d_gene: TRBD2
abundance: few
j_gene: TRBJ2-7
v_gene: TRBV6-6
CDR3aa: CASSYSPSGSSYEQYF
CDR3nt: TGTGCCAGCAGTTACTCCCCTAGCGGGAGTTCCTACGAGCAGTACTTC

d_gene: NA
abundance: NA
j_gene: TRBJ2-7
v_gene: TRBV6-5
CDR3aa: CASSYQTGSYEQYF
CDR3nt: TGTGCCAGCAGTTACCAGACAGGCTCCTACGAGCAGTACTTC

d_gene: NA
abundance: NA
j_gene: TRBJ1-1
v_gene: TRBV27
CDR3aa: CASRAQGGWYTEAFF
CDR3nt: TGTGCCAGCAGAGCTCAGGGCGGATGGTACACTGAAGCTTTCTTT

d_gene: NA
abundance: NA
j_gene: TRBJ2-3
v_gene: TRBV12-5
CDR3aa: CASAPGLSGDTQYF
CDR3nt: TGTGCTAGTGCCCCCGGCCTCTCCGGGGATACGCAGTATTTT

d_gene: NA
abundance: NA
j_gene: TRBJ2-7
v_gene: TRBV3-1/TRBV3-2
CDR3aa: CASSQERGKQYF
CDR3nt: TGTGCCAGCAGCCAAGAAAGGGGGAAGCAGTACTTC

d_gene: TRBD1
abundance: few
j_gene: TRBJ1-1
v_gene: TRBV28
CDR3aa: CASSKGAAGDTEAFF
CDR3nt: TGTGCCAGCAGTAAGGGGGCGGCCGGAGACACTGAAGCTTTCTTT

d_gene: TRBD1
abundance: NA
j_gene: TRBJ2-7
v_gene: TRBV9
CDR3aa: CASSLGTGVGEQYF
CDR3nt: TGTGCCAGCAGCCTCGGGACAGGGGTAGGGGAGCAGTACTTC

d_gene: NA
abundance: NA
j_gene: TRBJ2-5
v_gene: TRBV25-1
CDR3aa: CASSVGETQYF
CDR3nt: TGTGCCAGCAGTGTCGGGGAGACCCAGTACTTC

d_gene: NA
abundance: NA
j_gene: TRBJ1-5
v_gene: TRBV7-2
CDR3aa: CASSLDSYQPQHF
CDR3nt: TGTGCCAGCAGCTTAGACAGCTATCAGCCCCAGCATTTT

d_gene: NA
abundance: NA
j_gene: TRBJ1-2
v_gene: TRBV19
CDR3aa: CASRSGTVYGYTF
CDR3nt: TGTGCCAGTCGGTCCGGGACGGTCTATGGCTACACCTTC

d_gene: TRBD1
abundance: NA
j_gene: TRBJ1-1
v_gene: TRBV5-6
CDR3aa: CASSFGQGEAFF
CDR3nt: TGTGCCAGCAGCTTCGGACAGGGAGAAGCTTTCTTT

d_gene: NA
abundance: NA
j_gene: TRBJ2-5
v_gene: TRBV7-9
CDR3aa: CASSLALETQYF
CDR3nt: TGTGCCAGCAGCTTAGCTTTGGAGACCCAGTACTTC

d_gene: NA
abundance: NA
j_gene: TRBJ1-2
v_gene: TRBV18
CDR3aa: CASSPRQDGYTF
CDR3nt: TGTGCCAGCTCACCACGACAAGATGGCTACACCTTC

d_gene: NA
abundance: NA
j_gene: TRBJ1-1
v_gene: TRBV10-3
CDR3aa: CAISEGVNTEAFF
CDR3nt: TGTGCCATCAGTGAGGGGGTGAACACTGAAGCTTTCTTT

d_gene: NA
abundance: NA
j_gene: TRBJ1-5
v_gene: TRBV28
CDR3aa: CASSTPRAYSNQPQHF
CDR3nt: TGTGCCAGCAGTACCCCAAGGGCGTATAGCAATCAGCCCCAGCATTTT

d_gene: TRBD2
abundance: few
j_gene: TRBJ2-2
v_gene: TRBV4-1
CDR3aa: CASSHFSGTGELFF
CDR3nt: TGCGCCAGCAGCCACTTTAGCGGGACCGGGGAGCTGTTTTTT

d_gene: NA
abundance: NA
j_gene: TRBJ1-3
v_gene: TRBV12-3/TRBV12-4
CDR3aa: CASTPGVLGTIYF
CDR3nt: TGTGCCAGCACTCCAGGGGTGCTCGGCACCATATATTTT

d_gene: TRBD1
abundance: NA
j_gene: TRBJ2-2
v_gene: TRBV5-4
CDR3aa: CASSYLGQGYTGELFF
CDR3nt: TGTGCCAGCAGCTATCTGGGACAGGGGTACACCGGGGAGCTGTTTTTT

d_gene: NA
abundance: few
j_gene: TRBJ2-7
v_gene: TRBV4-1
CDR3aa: CASSIVGGGHEQYF
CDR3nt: TGCGCCAGCAGCATCGTGGGCGGGGGCCACGAGCAGTACTTC

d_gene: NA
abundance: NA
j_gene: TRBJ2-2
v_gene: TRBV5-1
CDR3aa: CASRRTGGELFF
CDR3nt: TGCGCCAGCAGACGGACCGGCGGGGAGCTGTTTTTT

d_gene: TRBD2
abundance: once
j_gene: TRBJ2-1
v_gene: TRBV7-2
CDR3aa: CASSLAGLAGVNEQFF
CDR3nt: TGTGCCAGCAGCTTAGCGGGACTAGCGGGAGTCAATGAGCAGTTCTTC

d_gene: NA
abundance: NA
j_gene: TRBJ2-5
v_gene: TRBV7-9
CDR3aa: CASSSSMNGETQYF
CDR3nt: TGTGCCAGCAGCTCATCCATGAACGGGGAGACCCAGTACTTC

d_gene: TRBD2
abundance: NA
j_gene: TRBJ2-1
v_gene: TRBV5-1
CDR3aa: CASSLGGTSGYNEQFF
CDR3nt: TGCGCCAGCAGCTTGGGGGGGACTAGCGGTTACAATGAGCAGTTCTTC

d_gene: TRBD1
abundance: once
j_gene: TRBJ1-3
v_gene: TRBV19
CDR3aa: CASIPGTAGNTIYF
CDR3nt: TGTGCCAGTATCCCCGGGACAGCTGGAAACACCATATATTTT

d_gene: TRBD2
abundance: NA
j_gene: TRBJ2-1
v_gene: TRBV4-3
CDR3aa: CASSQDPLAGGGNEQFF
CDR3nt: TGCGCCAGCAGCCAAGACCCACTAGCGGGAGGGGGCAATGAGCAGTTCTTC

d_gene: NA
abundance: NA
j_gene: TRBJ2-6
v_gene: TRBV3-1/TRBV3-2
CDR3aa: CASSHSSTIHSGANVLTF
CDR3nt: TGTGCCAGCAGCCATAGCAGCACCATCCACTCTGGGGCCAACGTCCTGACTTTC

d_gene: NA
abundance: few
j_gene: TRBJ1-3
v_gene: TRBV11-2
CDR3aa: CASSEQGNTIYF
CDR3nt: TGTGCCAGCAGCGAACAGGGAAACACCATATATTTT

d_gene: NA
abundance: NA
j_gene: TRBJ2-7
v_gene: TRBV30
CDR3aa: CAWGPRGAEQYF
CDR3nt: TGTGCCTGGGGACCCCGAGGGGCCGAGCAGTACTTC

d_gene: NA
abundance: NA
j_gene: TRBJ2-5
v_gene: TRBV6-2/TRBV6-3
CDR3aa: CASSRDSLETQYF
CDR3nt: TGTGCCAGCAGTAGAGACAGCCTGGAGACCCAGTACTTC

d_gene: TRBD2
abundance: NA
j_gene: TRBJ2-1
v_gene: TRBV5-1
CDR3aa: CASSRSGSSDEQFF
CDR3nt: TGCGCCAGCAGCCGTAGCGGGAGCAGCGATGAGCAGTTCTTC

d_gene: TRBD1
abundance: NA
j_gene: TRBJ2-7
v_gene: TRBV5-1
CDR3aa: CASSLGGQGKINEQYF
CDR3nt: TGCGCCAGCAGCTTGGGGGGACAGGGGAAAATCAACGAGCAGTACTTC

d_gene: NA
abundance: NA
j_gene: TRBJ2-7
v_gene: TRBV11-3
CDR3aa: CASSLTPKGFGEQYF
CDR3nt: TGTGCCAGCAGCTTAACCCCTAAGGGTTTTGGCGAGCAGTACTTC

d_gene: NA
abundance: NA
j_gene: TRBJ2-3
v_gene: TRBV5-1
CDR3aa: CASGPGDSTDTQYF
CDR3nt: TGCGCCAGCGGCCCAGGAGATAGCACAGATACGCAGTATTTT

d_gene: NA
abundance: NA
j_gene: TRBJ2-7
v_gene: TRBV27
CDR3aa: CASSSTGAGYEQYF
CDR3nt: TGTGCCAGCAGTTCCACCGGGGCAGGCTACGAGCAGTACTTC

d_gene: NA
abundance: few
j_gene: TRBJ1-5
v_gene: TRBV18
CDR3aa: CASSPGAQQPQHF
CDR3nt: TGTGCCAGCTCACCGGGGGCTCAGCAGCCCCAGCATTTT

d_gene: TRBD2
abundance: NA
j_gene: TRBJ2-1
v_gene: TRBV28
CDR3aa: CASSQGLASNEQFF
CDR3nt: TGTGCCAGCAGTCAGGGACTAGCTAGTAATGAGCAGTTCTTC

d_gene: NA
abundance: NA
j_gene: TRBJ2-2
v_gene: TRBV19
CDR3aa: CASSIYTETNTGELFF
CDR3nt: TGTGCCAGTAGTATATATACAGAGACGAACACCGGGGAGCTGTTTTTT

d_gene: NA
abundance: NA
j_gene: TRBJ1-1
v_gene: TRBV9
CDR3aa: CASSLQGTEAFF
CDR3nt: TGTGCCAGCAGCCTTCAGGGGACTGAAGCTTTCTTT

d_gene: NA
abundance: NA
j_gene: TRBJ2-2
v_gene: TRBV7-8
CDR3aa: CASSPGRTNTGELFF
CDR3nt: TGTGCCAGCAGCCCGGGACGCACGAACACCGGGGAGCTGTTTTTT

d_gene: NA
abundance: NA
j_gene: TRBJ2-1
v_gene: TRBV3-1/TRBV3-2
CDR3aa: CASSFQGNEQFF
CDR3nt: TGTGCCAGCAGTTTTCAGGGAAATGAGCAGTTCTTC

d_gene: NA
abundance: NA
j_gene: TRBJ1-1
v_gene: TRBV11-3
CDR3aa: CASSLDGNTEAFF
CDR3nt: TGTGCCAGCAGCTTAGATGGGAACACTGAAGCTTTCTTT

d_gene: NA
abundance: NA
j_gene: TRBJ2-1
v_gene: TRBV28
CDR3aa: CASSLAQVIIF
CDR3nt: TGTGCCAGCAGTTTGGCGCAGGTCATTATCTTC

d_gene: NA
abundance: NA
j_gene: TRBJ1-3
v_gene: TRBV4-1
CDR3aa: CASSQGNIYRSGNTIYF
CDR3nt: TGCGCCAGCAGCCAAGGGAACATTTACCGCTCTGGAAACACCATATATTTT

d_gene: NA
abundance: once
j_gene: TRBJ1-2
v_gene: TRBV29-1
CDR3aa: CSVLGNEEGYTF
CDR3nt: TGCAGCGTCCTAGGGAATGAGGAAGGCTACACCTTC

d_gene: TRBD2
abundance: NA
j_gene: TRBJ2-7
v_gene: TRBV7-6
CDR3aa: CASSLGGGRAHEQYF
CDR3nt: TGTGCCAGCAGCTTAGGGGGCGGGAGGGCCCACGAGCAGTACTTC

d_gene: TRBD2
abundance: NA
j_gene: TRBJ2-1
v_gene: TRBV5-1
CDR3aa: CASSFRTSGGLYNEQFF
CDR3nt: TGCGCCAGCAGCTTCCGGACTAGCGGGGGACTCTACAATGAGCAGTTCTTC

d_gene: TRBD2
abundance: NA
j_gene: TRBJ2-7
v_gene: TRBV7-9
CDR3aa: CASTRSSGTYEQYF
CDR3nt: TGTGCCAGCACCCGGAGCAGCGGGACCTACGAGCAGTACTTC